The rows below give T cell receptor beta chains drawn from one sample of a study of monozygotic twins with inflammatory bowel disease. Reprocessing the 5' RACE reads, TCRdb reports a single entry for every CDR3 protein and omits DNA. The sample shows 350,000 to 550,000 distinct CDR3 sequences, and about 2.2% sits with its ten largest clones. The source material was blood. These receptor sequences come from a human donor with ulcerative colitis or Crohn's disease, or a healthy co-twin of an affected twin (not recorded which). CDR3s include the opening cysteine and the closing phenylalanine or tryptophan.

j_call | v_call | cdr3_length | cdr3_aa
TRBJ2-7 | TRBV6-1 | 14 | CASSPSTGPREQYF
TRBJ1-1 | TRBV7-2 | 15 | CASSRRRGAVTEAFF
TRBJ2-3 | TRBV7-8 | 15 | CTTIRTSGSTDTQYF
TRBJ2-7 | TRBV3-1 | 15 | CASSQEVAGQYEQYF
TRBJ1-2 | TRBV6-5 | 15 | CASSSLGGANYGYTF
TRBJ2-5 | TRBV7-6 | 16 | CASSPGGTNLVKTQYF
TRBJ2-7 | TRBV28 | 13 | CASSTDSSYEQYF
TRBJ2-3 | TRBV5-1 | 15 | CASRRQGLSTDTQYF
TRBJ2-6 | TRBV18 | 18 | CASSPPLAGPSGANVLTF
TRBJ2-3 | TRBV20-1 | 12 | CSAAIGTDTQYF
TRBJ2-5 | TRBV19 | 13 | CASSDRAMETQYF
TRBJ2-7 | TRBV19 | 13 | CASSPVEGYEQYF
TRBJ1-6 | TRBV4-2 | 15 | CASSLGQGADSPLHF
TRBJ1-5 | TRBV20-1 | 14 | CSAREGVSNQPQHF
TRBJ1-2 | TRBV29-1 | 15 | CSVDLAMTPNYGYTF
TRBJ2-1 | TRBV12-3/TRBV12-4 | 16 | CASSRIAGGVYNEQFF
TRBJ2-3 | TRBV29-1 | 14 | CSGGMAGGTDTQYF
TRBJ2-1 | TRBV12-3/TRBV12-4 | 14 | CASSLGAGVIEQFF
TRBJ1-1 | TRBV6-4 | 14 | CASTHSGQNTEAFF
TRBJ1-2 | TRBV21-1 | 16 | CASSAKTPQALYGYTF
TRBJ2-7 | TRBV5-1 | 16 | CASSSISGRSGHEQYF
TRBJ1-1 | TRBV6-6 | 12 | CASGASSTEAFF
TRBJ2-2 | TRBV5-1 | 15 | CASSLEPENTGELFF
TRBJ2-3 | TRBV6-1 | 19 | CASSMGLAGDKLGTDTQYF
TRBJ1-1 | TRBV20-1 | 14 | CSARVFSGVPEAFF
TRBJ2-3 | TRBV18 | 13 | CASSPDLMNTQYF
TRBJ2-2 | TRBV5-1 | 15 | CASSLVGPSTGELFF
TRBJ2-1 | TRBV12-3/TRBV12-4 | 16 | CASSLAGQGASNEQFF
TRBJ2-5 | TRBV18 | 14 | CASSPLREAGTQYF
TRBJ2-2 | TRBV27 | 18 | CASRGGEGDSANTGELFF
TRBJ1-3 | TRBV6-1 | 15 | CASSAQLYSGNTIYF
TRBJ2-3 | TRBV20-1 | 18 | CSARDPSGGAGSTDTQYF
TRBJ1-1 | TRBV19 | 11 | CASRGVAEAFF
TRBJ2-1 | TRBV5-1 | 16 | CASSLAAGSSYNEQFF
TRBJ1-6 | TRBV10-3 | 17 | CAISESRRGGPTSPLHF
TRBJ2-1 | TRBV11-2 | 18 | CASSLGVDGQSSYNEQFF
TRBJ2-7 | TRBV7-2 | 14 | CASSPADRGGEQYF
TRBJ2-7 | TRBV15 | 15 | CATSRRQGVAYEQYF
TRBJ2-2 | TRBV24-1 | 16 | CATSDWTSGITGELFF
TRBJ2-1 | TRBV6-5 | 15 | CASSYGTSGGAEQFF
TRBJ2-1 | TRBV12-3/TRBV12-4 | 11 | CASSATSKQFF
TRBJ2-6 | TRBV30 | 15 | CAWGIANSGANVLTF
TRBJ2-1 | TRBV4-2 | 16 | CASSQDRNTPYNEQFF
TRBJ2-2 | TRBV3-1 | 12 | CASSHHTGELFF
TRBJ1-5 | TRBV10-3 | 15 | CAISTGGNSNQPQHF
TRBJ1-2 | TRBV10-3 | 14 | CASSPGTGEWGYTF
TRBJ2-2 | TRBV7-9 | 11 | CASTLRGELFF
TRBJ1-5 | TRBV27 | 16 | CASSLWGQGGTQPQHF
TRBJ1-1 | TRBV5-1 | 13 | CASSLEEGSGAFF